These T cell receptor beta chains were read from a single sample in a study of cytomegalovirus exposure and HLA in healthy donors. Some clones are missing from TCRdb's copy, which holds only in-frame ones; the method was immunoSEQ multiplex PCR. The sample's table shows 150,000 to 200,000 clones. The specimen was PBMCs. The receptor source for this set is a woman aged 55-70 years in good health and CMV-seronegative. The CDR3 runs from the conserved cysteine through the conserved F or W. Fields, in order: D gene, J gene, V gene, CDR3 protein. The D gene is left open where the match is weak.

D gene: TRBD2; J gene: TRBJ2-5; V gene: TRBV10-2; CDR3 protein: CASRGLAGGDETQYF
D gene: TRBD1; J gene: TRBJ1-2; V gene: TRBV5-4; CDR3 protein: CASSAPLDRRYGYTF
D gene: TRBD2; J gene: TRBJ2-1; V gene: TRBV5-1; CDR3 protein: CASSRNSGTSYNEQFF
D gene: TRBD1; J gene: TRBJ1-2; V gene: TRBV7-6; CDR3 protein: CASSPQGASGYGYTF
D gene: .; J gene: TRBJ2-7; V gene: TRBV15; CDR3 protein: CATSRDSAYEQYF
D gene: .; J gene: TRBJ2-3; V gene: TRBV29-1; CDR3 protein: CSVPRRPRTDTQYF
D gene: TRBD2; J gene: TRBJ2-2; V gene: TRBV5-4; CDR3 protein: CASSPTAGGQGGELFF
D gene: .; J gene: TRBJ1-3; V gene: TRBV6-5; CDR3 protein: CASRPTGNSGNTIYF
D gene: .; J gene: TRBJ2-1; V gene: TRBV5-5; CDR3 protein: CASSLEQGHYNEQFF
D gene: TRBD1; J gene: TRBJ2-2; V gene: TRBV5-1; CDR3 protein: CASSPLQGGGTGELFF
D gene: .; J gene: TRBJ2-3; V gene: TRBV7-9; CDR3 protein: CASSHVRADTQYF
D gene: .; J gene: TRBJ1-2; V gene: TRBV5-1; CDR3 protein: CASSLDSYGYTF
D gene: .; J gene: TRBJ2-1; V gene: TRBV5-1; CDR3 protein: CASSLGSINEQFF
D gene: .; J gene: TRBJ2-5; V gene: TRBV19; CDR3 protein: CASSVLARGVETQYF
D gene: TRBD1; J gene: TRBJ2-3; V gene: TRBV5-1; CDR3 protein: CASSLQGDTQYF
D gene: .; J gene: TRBJ1-5; V gene: TRBV14; CDR3 protein: CASSRSGNQPQHF
D gene: .; J gene: TRBJ2-7; V gene: TRBV6-6; CDR3 protein: CASSPIIGEEQYF
D gene: .; J gene: TRBJ1-6; V gene: TRBV19; CDR3 protein: CASSIDKESPLHF
D gene: .; J gene: TRBJ1-3; V gene: TRBV27; CDR3 protein: CASSTRLGNTIYF
D gene: TRBD1; J gene: TRBJ1-2; V gene: TRBV5-8; CDR3 protein: CASSGQGNYGYTF
D gene: .; J gene: TRBJ2-7; V gene: TRBV9; CDR3 protein: CASAPGTGSYEQYF
D gene: TRBD1; J gene: TRBJ1-5; V gene: TRBV7-8; CDR3 protein: CASSLDRGTYTYQPQHF
D gene: .; J gene: TRBJ1-5; V gene: TRBV7-9; CDR3 protein: CASSPTGSSNQPQHF
D gene: .; J gene: TRBJ1-4; V gene: TRBV5-1; CDR3 protein: CASSLGGGRVEKLFF
D gene: .; J gene: TRBJ2-2; V gene: TRBV9; CDR3 protein: CASSPGLPSTGELFF
D gene: TRBD2; J gene: TRBJ2-5; V gene: TRBV7-2; CDR3 protein: CASSLESSGVAYF
D gene: TRBD1; J gene: TRBJ1-3; V gene: TRBV6-5; CDR3 protein: CASSYSQGAMDTIYF
D gene: TRBD1; J gene: .; V gene: TRBV7-3; CDR3 protein: CASSPGTGVSYEQYF
D gene: .; J gene: TRBJ1-1; V gene: TRBV7-9; CDR3 protein: CASSSVGGSGNTEAFF
D gene: .; J gene: TRBJ1-4; V gene: TRBV29-1; CDR3 protein: CSVEETGFNEKLFF